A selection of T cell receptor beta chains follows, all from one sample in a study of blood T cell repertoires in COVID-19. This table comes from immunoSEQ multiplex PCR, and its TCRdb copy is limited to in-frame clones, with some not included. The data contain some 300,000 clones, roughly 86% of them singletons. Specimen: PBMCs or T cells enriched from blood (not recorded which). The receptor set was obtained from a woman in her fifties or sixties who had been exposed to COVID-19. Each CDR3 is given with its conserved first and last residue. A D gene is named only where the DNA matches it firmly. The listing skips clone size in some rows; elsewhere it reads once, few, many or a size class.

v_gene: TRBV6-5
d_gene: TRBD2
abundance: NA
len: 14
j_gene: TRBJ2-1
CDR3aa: CASSRTSGGALQFF
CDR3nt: TGTGCCAGCAGTAGGACTAGCGGGGGGGCCCTGCAGTTCTTC

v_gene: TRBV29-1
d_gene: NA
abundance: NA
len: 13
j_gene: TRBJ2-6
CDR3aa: CSVGYSGANVLTF
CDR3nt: TGCAGCGTCGGTTACTCTGGGGCCAACGTCCTGACTTTC

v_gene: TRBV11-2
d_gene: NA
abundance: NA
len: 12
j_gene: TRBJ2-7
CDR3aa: CASSLSAHEQYF
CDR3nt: TGTGCCAGCAGCTTAAGCGCCCACGAGCAGTACTTC

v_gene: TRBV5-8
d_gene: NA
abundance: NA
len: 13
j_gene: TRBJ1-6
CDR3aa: CASSDAAHSPLHF
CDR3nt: TGTGCCAGCAGCGACGCGGCCCACTCACCCCTCCACTTT

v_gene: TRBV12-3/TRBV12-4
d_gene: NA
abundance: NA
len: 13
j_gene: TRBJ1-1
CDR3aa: CASSLQENTEAFF
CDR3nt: TGTGCCAGCAGTCTACAGGAGAACACTGAAGCTTTCTTT

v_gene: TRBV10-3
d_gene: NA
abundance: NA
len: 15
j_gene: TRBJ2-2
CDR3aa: CAISVVADNTGELFF
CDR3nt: TGTGCCATCAGTGTTGTTGCAGATAACACCGGGGAGCTGTTTTTT

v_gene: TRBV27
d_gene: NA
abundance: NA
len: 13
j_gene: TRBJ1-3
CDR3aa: CASSPLYRNTIYF
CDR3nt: TGTGCCAGCAGTCCTCTTTATAGAAACACCATATATTTT

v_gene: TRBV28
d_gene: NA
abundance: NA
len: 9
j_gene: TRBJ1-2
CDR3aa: CASLAGYTF
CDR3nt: TGTGCCAGCCTGGCTGGCTACACCTTC

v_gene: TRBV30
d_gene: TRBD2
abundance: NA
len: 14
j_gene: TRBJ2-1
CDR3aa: CAWSPTLAGGEQFF
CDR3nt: TGTGCCTGGAGTCCGACACTAGCGGGGGGTGAGCAGTTCTTC

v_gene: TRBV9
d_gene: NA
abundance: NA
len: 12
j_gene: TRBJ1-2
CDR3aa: CASSVVSSGYTF
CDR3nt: TGTGCCAGCAGCGTAGTTAGTTCGGGCTACACCTTC

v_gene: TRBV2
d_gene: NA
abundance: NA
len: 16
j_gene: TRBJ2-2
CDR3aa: CASSESPGKNTGELFF
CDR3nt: TGTGCCAGCAGTGAATCGCCGGGGAAGAACACCGGGGAGCTGTTTTTT

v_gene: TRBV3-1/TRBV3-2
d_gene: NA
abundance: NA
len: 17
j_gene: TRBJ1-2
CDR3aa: CASSQESWQGSNYGYTF
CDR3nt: TGTGCCAGCAGCCAAGAATCATGGCAGGGGAGTAACTATGGCTACACCTTC

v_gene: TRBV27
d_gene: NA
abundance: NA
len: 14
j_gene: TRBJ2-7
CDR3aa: CASSPAGSSYEQYF
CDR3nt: TGTGCCAGCAGCCCTGCCGGGAGCTCCTACGAGCAGTACTTC

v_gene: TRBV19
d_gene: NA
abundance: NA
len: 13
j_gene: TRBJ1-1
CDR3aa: CASSILRNTEAFF
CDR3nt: TGTGCCAGTAGTATTTTGAGGAACACTGAAGCTTTCTTT

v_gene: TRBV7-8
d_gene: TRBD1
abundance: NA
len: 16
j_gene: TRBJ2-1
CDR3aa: CASSLVGTGPYNEQFF
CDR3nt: TGTGCCAGCAGCTTAGTGGGGACAGGGCCCTACAATGAGCAGTTCTTC

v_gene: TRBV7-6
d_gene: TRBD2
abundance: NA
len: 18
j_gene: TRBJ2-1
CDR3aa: CASSLAPSSGVWLGEQFF
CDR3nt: TGTGCCAGCAGCTTAGCGCCTAGTAGCGGGGTCTGGCTTGGAGAGCAGTTCTTC

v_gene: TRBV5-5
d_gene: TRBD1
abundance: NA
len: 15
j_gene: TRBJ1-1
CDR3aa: CASRGGQGPTYEAFF
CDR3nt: TGTGCCAGCAGGGGAGGACAGGGGCCAACCTATGAAGCTTTCTTT

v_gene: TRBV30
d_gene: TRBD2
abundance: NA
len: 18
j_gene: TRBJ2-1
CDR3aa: CAWTGLAGGLRRRNEQFF
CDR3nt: TGTGCCTGGACGGGACTAGCGGGGGGTCTACGGCGTCGCAATGAGCAGTTCTTC

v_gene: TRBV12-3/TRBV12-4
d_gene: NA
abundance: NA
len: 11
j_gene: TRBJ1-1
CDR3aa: CASTNSLTPFF
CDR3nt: TGTGCCAGCACCAACTCCTTGACTCCTTTCTTT

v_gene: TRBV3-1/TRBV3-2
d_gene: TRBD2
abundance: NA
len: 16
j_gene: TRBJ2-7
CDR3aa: CASSHMGKGLVYEQYF
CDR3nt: TGTGCCAGCAGCCACATGGGGAAAGGACTAGTCTACGAGCAGTACTTC

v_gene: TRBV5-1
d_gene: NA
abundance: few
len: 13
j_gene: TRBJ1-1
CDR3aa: CASSKLGGTEAFF
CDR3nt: TGCGCCAGCAGCAAACTTGGAGGAACTGAAGCTTTCTTT

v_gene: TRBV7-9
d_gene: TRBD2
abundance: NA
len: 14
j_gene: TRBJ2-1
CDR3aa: CASSRSGGAHEQFF
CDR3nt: TGTGCCAGCAGCAGAAGCGGGGGGGCGCATGAGCAGTTCTTC

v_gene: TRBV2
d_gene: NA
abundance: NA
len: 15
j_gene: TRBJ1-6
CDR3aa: CASSGLEQGSSPLHF
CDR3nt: TGTGCCAGCAGTGGGCTTGAGCAGGGTAGTTCACCCCTCCACTTT

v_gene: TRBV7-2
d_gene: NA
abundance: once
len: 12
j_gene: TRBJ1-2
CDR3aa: CASSFLVYGYTF
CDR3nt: TGTGCCAGCAGCTTTCTCGTCTATGGCTACACCTTC

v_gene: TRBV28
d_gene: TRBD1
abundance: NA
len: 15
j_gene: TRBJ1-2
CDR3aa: CASSTGGTGAYGYTF
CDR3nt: TGTGCCAGCAGTACAGGCGGGACAGGGGCCTATGGCTACACCTTC

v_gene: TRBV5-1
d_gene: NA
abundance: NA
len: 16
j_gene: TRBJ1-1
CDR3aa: CASSLGGTGWSTEAFF
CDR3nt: TGCGCCAGCAGCTTGGGAGGTACAGGGTGGAGCACTGAAGCTTTCTTT

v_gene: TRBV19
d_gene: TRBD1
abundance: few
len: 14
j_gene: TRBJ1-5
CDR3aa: CASSVTGVNQPQHF
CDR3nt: TGTGCCAGTAGTGTTACAGGGGTAAATCAGCCCCAGCATTTT

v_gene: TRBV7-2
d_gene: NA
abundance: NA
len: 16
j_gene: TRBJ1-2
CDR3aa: CASSSTPREGSYGYTF
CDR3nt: TGTGCCAGCAGCTCGACACCCCGGGAAGGGAGCTATGGCTACACCTTC